The rows below give T cell receptor beta chains drawn from one sample of a study of T cell repertoires in cytomegalovirus infection. No antigen has been identified for these receptors. A single record per CDR3 protein comes from TCRdb applying MiXCR to the reads. The sample has approximately 1,000,000 distinct CDR3 sequences, roughly 30% seen once. This sample comprised cultured CD8+ T cells from PBMCs, obtained from culture after CMV antigen stimulation. These TCRs come from a human donor in good health (CMV status not recorded). Some clones in this sample may be carry-over from other donors' samples. Each CDR3 is given with its conserved first and last residue. The D gene is left open where the match is weak. Clone sizes are given selectively: once, few, many, or a class where the clone is expanded.

j_gene | v_gene | abundance | d_gene | CDR3aa | CDR3nt
TRBJ1-2 | TRBV7-9 | once | - | CASSSGTPAF | TGTGCCAGCAGCTCCGGGACACCGGCCTTC
TRBJ2-1 | TRBV28 | few | TRBD2 | CASSSGLAGGEQFF | TGTGCCAGCAGTTCCGGACTAGCGGGTGGTGAGCAGTTCTTC
TRBJ2-2 | TRBV7-9 | many | - | CASSPPGELFF | TGTGCCAGCAGCCCCCCCGGGGAGCTGTTTTTT
TRBJ2-2 | TRBV6-2/TRBV6-3 | - | - | CASSYPRANTGELFF | TGTGCCAGCAGTTATCCGCGCGCGAACACCGGGGAGCTGTTTTTT
TRBJ2-3 | TRBV6-1 | many | - | CASSQNPGGIYTDTQYF | TGTGCCAGCAGTCAAAATCCGGGGGGCATCTACACAGATACGCAGTATTTT
TRBJ2-3 | TRBV7-8 | - | TRBD2 | CASSLELAGVYTDTQYF | TGTGCCAGCAGCCTAGAACTAGCGGGGGTTTACACAGATACGCAGTATTTT
TRBJ2-7 | TRBV12-5 | few | - | CASGPSDGYEQYF | TGTGCTAGTGGTCCCTCCGACGGCTACGAGCAGTACTTC
TRBJ1-2 | TRBV5-4 | - | - | CASSHHARVSGGYTF | TGTGCCAGCAGCCATCACGCCAGGGTATCGGGTGGCTACACCTTC
TRBJ1-1 | TRBV27 | - | - | CASSFGVANTEAFF | TGTGCCAGCAGTTTTGGGGTCGCGAACACTGAAGCTTTCTTT
TRBJ1-5 | TRBV7-2 | many | TRBD1 | CASSLVWTGASNQPQHF | TGTGCCAGCAGCTTAGTGTGGACAGGGGCTAGCAATCAGCCCCAGCATTTT
TRBJ1-1 | TRBV2 | - | TRBD1 | CASPGQMNTEAFF | TGTGCCAGCCCGGGACAGATGAACACTGAAGCTTTCTTT
TRBJ2-5 | TRBV4-1 | - | - | CASSQDGWGERETQYF | TGCGCCAGCAGCCAAGATGGATGGGGAGAGAGGGAGACCCAGTACTTC
TRBJ1-5 | TRBV7-9 | many | - | CASTGQEPNQPQHF | TGTGCCAGCACGGGGCAGGAGCCCAATCAGCCCCAGCATTTT
TRBJ1-4 | TRBV7-9 | few | - | CASSQTKGEKLFF | TGTGCCAGCAGCCAAACGAAGGGGGAAAAACTGTTTTTT
TRBJ2-6 | TRBV10-3 | few | - | CARGSSGANVLTF | TGTGCCCGGGGTTCCTCTGGGGCCAACGTCCTGACTTTC
TRBJ1-5 | TRBV20-1 | - | - | CSARDGAGFRQPQHF | TGCAGTGCTAGAGATGGGGCGGGGTTCAGGCAGCCCCAGCATTTT
TRBJ1-2 | TRBV29-1 | few | - | CSVEEGTGSGYTF | TGCAGCGTTGAGGAGGGAACAGGCTCTGGCTACACCTTC
TRBJ2-2 | TRBV6-2/TRBV6-3 | - | - | CASSPGYGELFF | TGTGCCAGCAGCCCAGGGTACGGGGAGCTGTTTTTT
TRBJ2-1 | TRBV10-3 | - | TRBD1 | CAISESFDRDYNGQFF | TGTGCCATCAGTGAGTCGTTTGACAGGGATTACAATGGGCAGTTCTTC
TRBJ2-3 | TRBV2 | few | - | CAIGGGNLDTQYF | TGTGCCATCGGAGGGGGCAATCTTGATACGCAGTATTTT
TRBJ2-1 | TRBV7-9 | few | TRBD2 | CASSSQKGLADPNEQFF | TGTGCCAGCAGCTCCCAGAAGGGACTAGCGGATCCCAATGAGCAGTTCTTC
TRBJ2-1 | TRBV27 | - | - | CASSFPGGYEQFF | TGTGCCAGCAGTTTCCCCGGCGGATACGAGCAGTTCTTC
TRBJ2-1 | TRBV28 | - | TRBD2 | CASSKLAGPNNEQFF | TGTGCCAGCAGCAAGCTAGCGGGGCCTAACAATGAGCAGTTCTTC
TRBJ1-6 | TRBV5-5 | - | - | CASSSRVLYNSPLHF | TGTGCCAGCAGCTCCCGGGTCCTCTATAATTCACCCCTCCACTTT
TRBJ2-1 | TRBV20-1 | - | - | CSARPRAYSYNEQFF | TGCAGTGCTAGGCCCCGAGCCTACTCCTACAATGAGCAGTTCTTC
TRBJ2-1 | TRBV19 | - | TRBD1 | CASSMTGVTEQFF | TGTGCCAGTAGTATGACAGGGGTCACTGAGCAGTTCTTC
TRBJ1-2 | TRBV15 | - | - | CATSRDRSYGYTF | TGTGCCACCAGCAGAGACAGGTCCTATGGCTACACCTTC
TRBJ2-2 | TRBV27 | few | - | CASTLGGPSTGELFF | TGTGCCAGCACCCTTGGGGGGCCGAGCACCGGGGAGCTGTTTTTT
TRBJ1-5 | TRBV7-6 | - | - | CASIPPKYIDQPQHF | TGTGCCAGCATCCCCCCAAAGTATATCGATCAGCCCCAGCATTTT
TRBJ2-7 | TRBV12-3/TRBV12-4 | few | TRBD1 | CASTGTGRRYEQYF | TGTGCCAGCACAGGGACAGGCCGCAGGTATGAGCAGTACTTC
TRBJ1-1 | TRBV5-6 | - | TRBD1 | CASSRPRQGLGNTEAFF | TGTGCCAGCAGTCGTCCGAGACAGGGGCTAGGGAACACTGAAGCTTTCTTT
TRBJ2-3 | TRBV4-3 | - | - | CASSQDEGGGPTDTQYF | TGCGCCAGCAGCCAAGATGAGGGGGGGGGCCCCACAGATACGCAGTATTTT
TRBJ2-1 | TRBV7-9 | few | - | CASSPSSRVHEQFF | TGTGCCAGCAGCCCTAGTTCCAGGGTACATGAGCAGTTCTTC
TRBJ1-5 | TRBV12-3/TRBV12-4 | many | TRBD1 | CASSSGGVQTPQHF | TGTGCCAGCAGTTCAGGGGGGGTCCAGACGCCCCAGCATTTT
TRBJ2-3 | TRBV6-6 | - | - | CASSYSTPRADTQYF | TGTGCCAGCAGTTACTCGACGCCGCGCGCAGATACGCAGTATTTT
TRBJ2-7 | TRBV7-9 | few | - | CASSSGGEYEQYF | TGTGCCAGCAGCTCCGGAGGGGAGTACGAGCAGTACTTC
TRBJ2-2 | TRBV5-6 | - | - | CASSLGVHGELFF | TGTGCCAGCAGCTTAGGAGTTCACGGGGAGCTGTTTTTT
TRBJ1-2 | TRBV12-3/TRBV12-4 | - | - | CASSPPGKYGYTF | TGTGCCAGCAGTCCACCGGGAAAGTATGGCTACACCTTC
TRBJ2-2 | TRBV7-2 | - | TRBD1 | CASSFGTARELFF | TGTGCCAGCAGCTTCGGGACAGCTCGGGAGCTGTTTTTT
TRBJ1-6 | TRBV13 | few | - | CASSYQGEYSPLHF | TGTGCCAGCAGCTACCAAGGGGAATATTCACCCCTCCACTTT
TRBJ2-5 | TRBV7-6 | many | TRBD1 | CASSFWGQGQSTQETQYF | TGTGCCAGCAGCTTTTGGGGACAGGGTCAAAGTACTCAAGAGACCCAGTACTTC
TRBJ2-1 | TRBV4-1 | few | TRBD2 | CASSQEGSGGMNNEQFF | TGCGCCAGCAGCCAAGAGGGTAGCGGGGGAATGAACAATGAGCAGTTCTTC
TRBJ1-3 | TRBV25-1 | few | - | CASSVAGARSGNTIYF | TGTGCCAGCAGCGTTGCAGGGGCCCGCTCTGGAAACACCATATATTTT
TRBJ2-1 | TRBV7-2 | - | TRBD2 | CASSSYGLAGGSEQFF | TGTGCCAGCAGCTCGTATGGACTAGCGGGGGGGAGTGAGCAGTTCTTC
TRBJ1-1 | TRBV7-6 | many | TRBD1 | CASSLTPAGTGPNTEAFF | TGTGCCAGCAGCTTAACCCCGGCGGGGACAGGGCCGAACACTGAAGCTTTCTTT
TRBJ1-6 | TRBV28 | - | - | CASSLAGTVYNSPLHF | TGTGCCAGCAGTTTAGCCGGGACGGTCTATAATTCACCCCTCCACTTT
TRBJ1-5 | TRBV27 | many | TRBD1 | CASSLTGWNQPQHF | TGTGCCAGCAGTTTGACAGGGTGGAATCAGCCCCAGCATTTT
TRBJ2-1 | TRBV4-1 | many | TRBD1 | CASSQDWTGGYNEQFF | TGCGCCAGCAGCCAAGATTGGACAGGGGGCTACAATGAGCAGTTCTTC